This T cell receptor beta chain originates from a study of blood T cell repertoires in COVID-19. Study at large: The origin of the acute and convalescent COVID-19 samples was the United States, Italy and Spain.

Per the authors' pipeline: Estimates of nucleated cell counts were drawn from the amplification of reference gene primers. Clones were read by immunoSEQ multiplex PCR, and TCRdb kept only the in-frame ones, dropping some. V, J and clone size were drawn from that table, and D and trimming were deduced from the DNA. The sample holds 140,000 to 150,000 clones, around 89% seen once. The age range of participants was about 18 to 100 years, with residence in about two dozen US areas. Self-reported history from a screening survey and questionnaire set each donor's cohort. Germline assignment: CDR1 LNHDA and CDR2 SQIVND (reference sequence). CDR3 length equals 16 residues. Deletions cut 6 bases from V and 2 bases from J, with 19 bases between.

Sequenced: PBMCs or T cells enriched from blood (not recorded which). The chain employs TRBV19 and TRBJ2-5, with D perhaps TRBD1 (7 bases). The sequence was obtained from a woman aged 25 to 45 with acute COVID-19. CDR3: CASSTSGGNAQETQYF. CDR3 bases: TGTGCCAGTAGCACATCAGGGGGGAACGCACAAGAGACCCAGTACTTC.